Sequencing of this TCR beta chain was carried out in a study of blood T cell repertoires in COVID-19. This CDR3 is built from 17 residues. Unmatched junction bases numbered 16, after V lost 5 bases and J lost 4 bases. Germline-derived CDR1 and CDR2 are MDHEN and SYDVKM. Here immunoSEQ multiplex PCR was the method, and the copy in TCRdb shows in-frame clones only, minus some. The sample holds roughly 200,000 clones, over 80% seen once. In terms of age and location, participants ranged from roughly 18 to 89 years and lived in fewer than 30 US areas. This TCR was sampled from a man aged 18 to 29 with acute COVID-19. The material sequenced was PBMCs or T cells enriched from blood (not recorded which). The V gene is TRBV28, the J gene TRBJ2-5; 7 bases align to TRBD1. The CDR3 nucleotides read TGTGCCAGCAGTAGTACCGGATTTAGGGGGCGAGGAGAGACCCAGTACTTC. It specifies CASSSTGFRGRGETQYF.